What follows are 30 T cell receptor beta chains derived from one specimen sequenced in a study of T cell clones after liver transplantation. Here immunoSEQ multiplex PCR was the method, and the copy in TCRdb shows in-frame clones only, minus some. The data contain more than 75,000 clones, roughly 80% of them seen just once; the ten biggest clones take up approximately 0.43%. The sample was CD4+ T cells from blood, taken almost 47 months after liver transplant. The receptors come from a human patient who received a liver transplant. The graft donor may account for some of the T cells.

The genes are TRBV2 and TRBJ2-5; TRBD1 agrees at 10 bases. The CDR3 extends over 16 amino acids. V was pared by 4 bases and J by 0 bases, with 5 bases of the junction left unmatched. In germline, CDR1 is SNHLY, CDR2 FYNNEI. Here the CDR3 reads CASSGGDRGNQETQYF. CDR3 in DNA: TGTGCCAGCAGTGGGGGGGACAGGGGAAACCAAGAGACCCAGTACTTC.

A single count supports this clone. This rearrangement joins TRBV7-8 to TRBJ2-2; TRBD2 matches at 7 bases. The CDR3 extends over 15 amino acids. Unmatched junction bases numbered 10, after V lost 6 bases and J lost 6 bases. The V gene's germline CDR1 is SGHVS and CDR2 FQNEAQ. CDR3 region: CASRPAGRVPGELFF. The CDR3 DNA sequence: TGTGCCAGCAGACCTGCGGGGAGGGTCCCCGGGGAGCTGTTTTTT. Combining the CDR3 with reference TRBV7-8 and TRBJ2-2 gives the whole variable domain GAGVSQSPRYKVAKRGQDVALRCDPISGHVSLFWYQQALGQGPEFLTYFQNEAQLDKSGLPSDRFFAERPEGSVSTLKIQRTQQEDSAVYLCASRPAGRVPGELFFGEGSRLTVL.

This CDR3 is CASSRQDEQFF. The CDR3, as DNA: TGTGCCAGCAGCCGACAGGATGAGCAGTTCTTC. The rearrangement joins TRBV5-4 to TRBJ2-1; D is possibly TRBD1 (6 bases). From germline, CDR1 is SGHNT and CDR2 YYREEE (reference sequence). V was pared by 4 bases and J by 8 bases, with 7 bases between. The CDR3 length is 11 residues.

The DNA of the CDR3 is TGTGCCAGCAGTTTAGGGGGCACGAACTATGGCTACACCTTC. This translates into CASSLGGTNYGYTF. The V and J genes are TRBV28 and TRBJ1-2; D is possibly TRBD1 (6 bases). The V gene's germline CDR1 is MDHEN and CDR2 SYDVKM. The ends were cut back, 2 bases at V and 2 bases at J, with 9 bases in the middle. This CDR3 contains 14 residues.

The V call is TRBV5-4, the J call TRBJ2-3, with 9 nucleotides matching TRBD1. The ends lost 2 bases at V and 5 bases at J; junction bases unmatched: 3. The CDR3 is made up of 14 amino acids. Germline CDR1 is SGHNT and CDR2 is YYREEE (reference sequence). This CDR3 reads CASSLQGAEDTQYF. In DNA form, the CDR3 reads TGTGCCAGCAGCTTACAGGGGGCTGAAGATACGCAGTATTTT.

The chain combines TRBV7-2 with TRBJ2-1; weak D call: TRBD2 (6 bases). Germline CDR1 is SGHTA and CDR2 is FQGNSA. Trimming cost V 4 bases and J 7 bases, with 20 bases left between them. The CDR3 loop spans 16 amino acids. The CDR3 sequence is CASSSQGLYRSNEQFF. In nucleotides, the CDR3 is TGTGCCAGCAGCTCTCAGGGACTTTACAGATCTAATGAGCAGTTCTTC. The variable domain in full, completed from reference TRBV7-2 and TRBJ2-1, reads GAGVSQSPSNKVTEKGKDVELRCDPISGHTALYWYRQSLGQGLEFLIYFQGNSAPDKSGLPSDRFSAERTGGSVSTLTIQRTQQEDSAVYLCASSSQGLYRSNEQFFGPGTRLTVL.

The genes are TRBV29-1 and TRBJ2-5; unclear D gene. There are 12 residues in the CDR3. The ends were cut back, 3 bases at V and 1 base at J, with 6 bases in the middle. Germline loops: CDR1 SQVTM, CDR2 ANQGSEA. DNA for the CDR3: TGCAGCGTTGACGGTTCCCAAGAGACCCAGTACTTC. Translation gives CSVDGSQETQYF.

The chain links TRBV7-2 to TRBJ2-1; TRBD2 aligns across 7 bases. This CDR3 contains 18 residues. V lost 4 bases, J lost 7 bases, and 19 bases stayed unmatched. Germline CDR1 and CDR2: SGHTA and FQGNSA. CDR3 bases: TGTGCCAGCAGCTCCCGCTCGGCGGGAGAGGCTCGTAGGAATGAGCAGTTCTTC. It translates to CASSSRSAGEARRNEQFF.

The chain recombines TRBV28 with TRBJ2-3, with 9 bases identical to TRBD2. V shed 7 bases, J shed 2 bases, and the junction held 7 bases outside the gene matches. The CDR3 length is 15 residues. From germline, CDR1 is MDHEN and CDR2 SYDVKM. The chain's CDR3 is CASTKTSGFTDTQYF. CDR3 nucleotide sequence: TGTGCCAGCACCAAGACTAGCGGATTCACAGATACGCAGTATTTT.

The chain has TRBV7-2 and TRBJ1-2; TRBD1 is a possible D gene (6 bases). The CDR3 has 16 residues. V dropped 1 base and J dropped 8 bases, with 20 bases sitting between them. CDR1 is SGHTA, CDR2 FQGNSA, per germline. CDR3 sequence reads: CASSLERRRVRGGYTF. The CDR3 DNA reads TGTGCCAGCAGCTTAGAGCGCCGGCGGGTCAGGGGAGGCTACACCTTC.

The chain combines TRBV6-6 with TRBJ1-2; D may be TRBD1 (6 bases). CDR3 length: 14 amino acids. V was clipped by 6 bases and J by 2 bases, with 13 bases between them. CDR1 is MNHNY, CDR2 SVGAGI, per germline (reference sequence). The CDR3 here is CASRFPGQNYGYTF. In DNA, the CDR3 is TGTGCCAGCAGGTTCCCGGGACAAAACTATGGCTACACCTTC.

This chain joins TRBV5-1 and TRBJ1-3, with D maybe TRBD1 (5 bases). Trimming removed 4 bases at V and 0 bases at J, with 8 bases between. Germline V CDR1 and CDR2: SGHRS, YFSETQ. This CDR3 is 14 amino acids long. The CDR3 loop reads CASSAGSSGNTIYF. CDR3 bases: TGCGCCAGCAGCGCAGGGAGCTCTGGAAACACCATATATTTT.

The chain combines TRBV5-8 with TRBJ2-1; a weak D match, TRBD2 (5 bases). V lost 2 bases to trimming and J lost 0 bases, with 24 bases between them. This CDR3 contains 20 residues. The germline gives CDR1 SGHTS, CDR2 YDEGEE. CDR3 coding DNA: TGTGCCAGCAGCTTAATGAGCGGATCGGGAAGCGTTGGCTCCTACAATGAGCAGTTCTTC. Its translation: CASSLMSGSGSVGSYNEQFF.

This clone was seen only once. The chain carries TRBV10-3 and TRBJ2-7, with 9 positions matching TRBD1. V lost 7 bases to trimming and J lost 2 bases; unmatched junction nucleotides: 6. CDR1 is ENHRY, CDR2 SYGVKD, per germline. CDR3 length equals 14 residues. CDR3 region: CAINSGQGPYEQYF. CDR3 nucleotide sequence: TGTGCCATCAATTCGGGACAGGGCCCCTACGAGCAGTACTTC.

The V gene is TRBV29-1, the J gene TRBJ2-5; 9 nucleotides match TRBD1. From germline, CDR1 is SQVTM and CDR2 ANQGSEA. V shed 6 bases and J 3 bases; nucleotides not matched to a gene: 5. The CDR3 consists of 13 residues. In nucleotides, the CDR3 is TGCAGCGTCTTGACAGGGGGTAAAGAGACCCAGTACTTC. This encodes CSVLTGGKETQYF.

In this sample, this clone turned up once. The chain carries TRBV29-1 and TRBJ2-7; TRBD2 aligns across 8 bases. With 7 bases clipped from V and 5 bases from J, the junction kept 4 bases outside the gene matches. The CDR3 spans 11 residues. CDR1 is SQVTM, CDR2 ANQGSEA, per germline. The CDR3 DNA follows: TGCAGCGCGTCACTAGCGGACGAGCAGTACTTC. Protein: CSASLADEQYF.

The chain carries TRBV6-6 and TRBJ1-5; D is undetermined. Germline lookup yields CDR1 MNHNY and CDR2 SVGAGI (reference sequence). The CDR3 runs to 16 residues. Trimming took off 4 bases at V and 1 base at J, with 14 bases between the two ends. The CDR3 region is CASSFGRQVSNQPQHF. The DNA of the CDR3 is TGTGCCAGCAGTTTCGGACGGCAGGTCAGCAATCAGCCCCAGCATTTT.

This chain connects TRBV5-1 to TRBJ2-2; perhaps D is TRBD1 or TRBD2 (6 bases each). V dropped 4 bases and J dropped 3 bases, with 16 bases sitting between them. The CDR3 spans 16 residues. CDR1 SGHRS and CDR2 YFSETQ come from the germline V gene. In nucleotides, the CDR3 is TGCGCCAGCAGCCCGAAGGTGGGGGGCGACACCGGGGAGCTGTTTTTT. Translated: CASSPKVGGDTGELFF.

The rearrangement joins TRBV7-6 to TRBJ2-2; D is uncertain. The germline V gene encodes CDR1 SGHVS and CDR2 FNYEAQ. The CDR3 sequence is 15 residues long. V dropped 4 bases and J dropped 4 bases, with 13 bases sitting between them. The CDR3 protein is CASSSSGGSTGELFF. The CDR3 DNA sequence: TGTGCCAGCAGCTCCAGTGGTGGGTCCACCGGGGAGCTGTTTTTT.

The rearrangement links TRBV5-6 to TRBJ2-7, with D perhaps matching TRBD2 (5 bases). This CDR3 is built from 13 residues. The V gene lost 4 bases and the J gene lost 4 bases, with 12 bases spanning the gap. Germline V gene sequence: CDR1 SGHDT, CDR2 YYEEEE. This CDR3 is CASSRGTRYEQYF. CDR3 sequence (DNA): TGTGCCAGCAGCCGGGGTACTAGATACGAGCAGTACTTC.

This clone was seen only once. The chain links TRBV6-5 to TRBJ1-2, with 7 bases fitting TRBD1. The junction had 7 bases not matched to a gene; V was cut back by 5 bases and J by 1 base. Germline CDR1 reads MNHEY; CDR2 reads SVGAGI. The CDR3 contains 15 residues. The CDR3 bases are TGTGCCAGCAGTACTCGGAACAGGGGTAACTATGGCTACACCTTC. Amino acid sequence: CASSTRNRGNYGYTF.

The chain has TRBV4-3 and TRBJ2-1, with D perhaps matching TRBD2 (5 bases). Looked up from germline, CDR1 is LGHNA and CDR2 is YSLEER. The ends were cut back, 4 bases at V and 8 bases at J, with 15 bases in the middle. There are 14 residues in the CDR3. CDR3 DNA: TGCGCCAGCAGCCGAAGCCGGGCGGAGGATGAGCAGTTCTTC. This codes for CASSRSRAEDEQFF.

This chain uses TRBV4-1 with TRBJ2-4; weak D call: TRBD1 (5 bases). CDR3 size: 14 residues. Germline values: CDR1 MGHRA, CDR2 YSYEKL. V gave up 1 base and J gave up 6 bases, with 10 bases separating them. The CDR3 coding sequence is TGCGCCAGCAGCCAAGTAAAGGGGTCAAACATTCAGTACTTC. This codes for CASSQVKGSNIQYF.

CDR3 protein: CASSDGTGRIETQYF. The CDR3 DNA follows: TGTGCCAGCAGCGATGGGACAGGGCGTATAGAGACCCAGTACTTC. The V gene is TRBV28, the J gene TRBJ2-5; 9 bases are shared with TRBD1. The germline V gene encodes CDR1 MDHEN and CDR2 SYDVKM. The V segment lost 6 bases and the J segment 4 bases; nucleotides outside the gene matches: 9. The CDR3 totals 15 residues. Complete variable domain (other parts from reference TRBV28 and TRBJ2-5): DVKVTQSSRYLVKRTGEKVFLECVQDMDHENMFWYRQDPGLGLRLIYFSYDVKMKEKGDIPEGYSVSREKKERFSLILESASTNQTSMYLCASSDGTGRIETQYFGPGTRLLVL.

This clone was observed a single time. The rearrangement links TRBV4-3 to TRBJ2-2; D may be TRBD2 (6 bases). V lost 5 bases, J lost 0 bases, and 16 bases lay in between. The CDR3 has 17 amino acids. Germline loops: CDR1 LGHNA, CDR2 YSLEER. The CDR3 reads CASSSFAGQANTGELFF. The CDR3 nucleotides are TGCGCCAGCAGCTCTTTCGCGGGGCAGGCGAACACCGGGGAGCTGTTTTTT.

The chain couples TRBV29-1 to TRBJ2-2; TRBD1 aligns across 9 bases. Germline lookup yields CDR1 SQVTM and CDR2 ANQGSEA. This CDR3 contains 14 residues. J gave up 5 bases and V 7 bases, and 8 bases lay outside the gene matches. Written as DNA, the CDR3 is TGCAGCGCCGGGACAGGGTTTGGGACCGGGGAGCTGTTTTTT. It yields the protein CSAGTGFGTGELFF.

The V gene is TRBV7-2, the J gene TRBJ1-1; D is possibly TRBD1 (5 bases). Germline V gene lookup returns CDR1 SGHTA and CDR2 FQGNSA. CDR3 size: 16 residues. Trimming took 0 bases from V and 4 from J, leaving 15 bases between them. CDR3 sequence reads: CASSLASPGGGTEAFF. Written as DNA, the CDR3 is TGTGCCAGCAGCTTAGCGAGCCCCGGCGGGGGCACTGAAGCTTTCTTT.

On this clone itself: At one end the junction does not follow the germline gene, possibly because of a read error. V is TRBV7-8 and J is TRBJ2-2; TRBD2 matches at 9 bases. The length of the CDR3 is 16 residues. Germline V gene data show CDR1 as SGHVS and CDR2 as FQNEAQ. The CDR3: CASSLAGQIYTGELFF. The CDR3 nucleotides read TGTGCCAGCAGCCTAGCGGGGCAGATTTACACCGGGGAGCTGTTTTTT.

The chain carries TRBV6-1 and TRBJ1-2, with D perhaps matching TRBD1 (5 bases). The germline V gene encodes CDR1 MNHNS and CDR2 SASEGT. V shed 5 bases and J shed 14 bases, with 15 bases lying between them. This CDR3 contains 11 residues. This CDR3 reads CASSYRGVQTF. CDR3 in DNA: TGTGCCAGCAGTTACCGAGGGGTTCAAACCTTC.

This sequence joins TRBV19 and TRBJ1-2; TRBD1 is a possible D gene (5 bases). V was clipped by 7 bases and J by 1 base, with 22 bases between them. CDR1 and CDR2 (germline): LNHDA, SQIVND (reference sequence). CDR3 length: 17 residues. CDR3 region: CASTLTGTEYYNYGYTF. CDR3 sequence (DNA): TGTGCCAGTACCCTGACCGGGACCGAATATTATAACTATGGCTACACCTTC.